These 15 T cell receptor beta chains came from one sample sequenced in a study of PD-L1 blockade in urothelial cancer. Using immunoSEQ multiplex PCR, the repertoire was profiled, and TCRdb retains in-frame clones only, with some absent. This table has more than 45,000 clones, around 88% appearing once. The specimen was PBMCs, collected around atezolizumab (anti-PD-L1) treatment. Receptors originate from an older man with urothelial cancer.

V gene TRBV5-8 combines with J gene TRBJ2-7, with 7 bases aligning to TRBD1. Per germline, CDR1 SGHTS and CDR2 YDEGEE. V lost 6 bases and J lost 3; bases outside the gene matches: 12. The CDR3 spans 15 residues. As DNA, the CDR3 is TGTGCCAGCACCGCTAGGGGACAGCTTATCTACGAGCAGTACTTC. Its translation: CASTARGQLIYEQYF. Supplemented by reference TRBV5-8 and TRBJ2-7, the full variable domain reads EAGVTQSPTHLIKTRGQQATLRCSPISGHTSVYWYQQALGLGLQFLLWYDEGEERNRGNFPPRFSGRQFPNYSSELNVNALELEDSALYLCASTARGQLIYEQYFGPGTRLTVT.

The rearrangement uses TRBV10-3 and TRBJ2-3; weak D call: TRBD1 (6 bases). Germline values: CDR1 ENHRY, CDR2 SYGVKD. The CDR3 is 16 amino acids. Trimming cost V 7 bases and J 3 bases, with 20 bases left between them. CDR3 loop: CAIIFYDWGRTDTQYF. DNA for the CDR3: TGTGCCATCATCTTTTACGATTGGGGGCGGACAGATACGCAGTATTTT.

The genes are TRBV7-2 and TRBJ1-2, with D perhaps TRBD1 (5 bases). With 5 bases removed from V and 6 bases from J, the gap between germline ends came to 13 bases. The CDR3 sequence is 13 residues long. Germline-derived CDR1 and CDR2 are SGHTA and FQGNSA. The CDR3 spells CASSTSGGNGYTF. As DNA, the CDR3 is TGTGCCAGCAGCACCAGTGGGGGGAATGGCTACACCTTC.

This chain uses TRBV25-1 with TRBJ1-2; 7 nucleotides align to TRBD1. V lost 5 bases, J lost 0 bases, and 6 bases stayed unmatched. Germline CDR1 MGHDK, CDR2 SYGVNS. CDR3 length equals 15 residues. The CDR3: CASSSDREANYGYTF. CDR3 in DNA: TGTGCCAGCAGTTCCGACAGGGAAGCTAACTATGGCTACACCTTC.

This chain uses TRBV9 with TRBJ2-4; 8 bases are a match to TRBD1. V was clipped by 4 bases and J by 7 bases; unmatched bases: 10. This CDR3 is 15 amino acids long. The germline V gene encodes CDR1 SGDLS and CDR2 YYNGEE. DNA for the CDR3: TGTGCCAGCAGCCCGCGACAGGGGAGTGGGAACATTCAGTACTTC. It encodes CASSPRQGSGNIQYF.

J is TRBJ1-5 and V is TRBV6-1; D not resolved. The CDR3 runs 13 residues. Trimming took off 5 bases at V and 4 bases at J, with 9 bases between the two ends. From germline, CDR1 is MNHNS and CDR2 SASEGT. The CDR3 nucleotides read TGTGCCAGCAGTTCACTATTTAATCAGCCCCAGCATTTT. Its translation: CASSSLFNQPQHF.

This sequence joins TRBV10-1 and TRBJ2-2; TRBD2 matches 12 bases. Per germline, CDR1 WNHNN and CDR2 SYGVQD (reference sequence). The CDR3 extends over 15 amino acids. Unmatched junction bases numbered 7, after V lost 3 bases and J lost 11 bases. CDR3 loop: CASSDLAGGLVELFF. The CDR3 DNA reads as TGCGCCAGCAGTGACCTAGCGGGAGGGCTTGTCGAGCTGTTTTTT.

The genes are TRBV30 and TRBJ1-2; the D is unclear. This CDR3 spans 12 amino acids. The germline V gene has CDR1 GTSNPN and CDR2 SVGIG (reference sequence). Deletions cut 1 base from V and 5 bases from J, with 8 bases between. CDR3 bases: TGTGCCTGGAGTGGCGGGCTGTATGGCTACACCTTC. It encodes CAWSGGLYGYTF.

The chain is built from TRBV6-5 and TRBJ1-2, with D perhaps matching TRBD1 (5 bases). Deletions cut 4 bases from V and 5 bases from J, with 14 bases between. CDR3 length: 14 amino acids. CDR1 is MNHEY and CDR2 is SVGAGI in the germline V gene. For the CDR3, the DNA is TGTGCCAGCAGTTCCACCGGGGGAAAGTATGGCTACACCTTC. Translation: CASSSTGGKYGYTF.

As DNA, the CDR3 is TGTGCCAGCAGCTGGGACAGGGCCAGCACAGATACGCAGTATTTT. Translated: CASSWDRASTDTQYF. The V call is TRBV7-2, the J call TRBJ2-3; TRBD1 agrees at 9 bases. V shed 4 bases, J shed 0 bases, and the junction held 2 bases outside the gene matches. The CDR3 runs to 15 residues. Germline loops: CDR1 SGHTA, CDR2 FQGNSA.

The rearrangement links TRBV19 to TRBJ2-7, with a weak D call TRBD1 (5 bases). CDR1 LNHDA and CDR2 SQIVND come from the germline V gene (reference sequence). V lost 6 bases, J lost 3 bases, and 15 bases lay in between. The CDR3 runs to 14 residues. CDR3 residues: CASSPSGQNYEQYF. CDR3 nucleotides: TGTGCCAGTAGCCCATCAGGGCAGAACTACGAGCAGTACTTC.

The V and J genes are TRBV5-1 and TRBJ2-3; D ambiguous. The CDR3 runs 15 residues. V was clipped by 4 bases and J by 2 bases, with 14 bases between them. The germline gives CDR1 SGHRS, CDR2 YFSETQ. This chain's CDR3 is CASSPNVQNTDTQYF. The DNA of the CDR3 is TGCGCCAGCAGCCCCAACGTGCAGAACACAGATACGCAGTATTTT. Based on the CDR3 plus reference TRBV5-1 and TRBJ2-3, the full variable domain is KAGVTQTPRYLIKTRGQQVTLSCSPISGHRSVSWYQQTPGQGLQFLFEYFSETQRNKGNFPGRFSGRQFSNSRSEMNVSTLELGDSALYLCASSPNVQNTDTQYFGPGTRLTVL.

This clone appeared a single time. V is TRBV19 and J is TRBJ1-4; 7 bases map to TRBD1. J lost 6 bases, V lost 4 bases, and 8 bases had no gene match. Germline values: CDR1 LNHDA, CDR2 SQIVND (reference sequence). This CDR3 has 15 amino acids. CDR3 amino acids: CASSKGQSFYEKLFF. CDR3 DNA: TGTGCCAGTAGTAAGGGACAGAGCTTTTATGAAAAACTGTTTTTT.

The CDR3 protein is CASSLPGLNTDTQYF. The CDR3 bases are TGCGCCAGCAGCTTACCGGGACTCAACACAGATACGCAGTATTTT. The chain joins TRBV5-1 to TRBJ2-3, with a weak D call TRBD2 (6 bases). The CDR3 covers 15 residues. CDR1 is SGHRS and CDR2 is YFSETQ in the germline V gene. V was cut by 2 bases and J by 2 bases, with 12 bases left in between. The full variable domain, in which reference TRBV5-1 and TRBJ2-3 provide the parts outside the CDR3, is KAGVTQTPRYLIKTRGQQVTLSCSPISGHRSVSWYQQTPGQGLQFLFEYFSETQRNKGNFPGRFSGRQFSNSRSEMNVSTLELGDSALYLCASSLPGLNTDTQYFGPGTRLTVL.

This chain links TRBV7-9 with TRBJ1-1, with TRBD1 matching over 7 bases. The CDR3 has 15 amino acids. Germline CDR1 SEHNR, CDR2 FQNEAQ (reference sequence). V lost 1 base to trimming and J lost 2 bases; unmatched junction nucleotides: 4. This CDR3 is CASSLVTGPNTEAFF. CDR3 bases: TGTGCCAGCAGCTTAGTGACAGGGCCTAACACTGAAGCTTTCTTT.